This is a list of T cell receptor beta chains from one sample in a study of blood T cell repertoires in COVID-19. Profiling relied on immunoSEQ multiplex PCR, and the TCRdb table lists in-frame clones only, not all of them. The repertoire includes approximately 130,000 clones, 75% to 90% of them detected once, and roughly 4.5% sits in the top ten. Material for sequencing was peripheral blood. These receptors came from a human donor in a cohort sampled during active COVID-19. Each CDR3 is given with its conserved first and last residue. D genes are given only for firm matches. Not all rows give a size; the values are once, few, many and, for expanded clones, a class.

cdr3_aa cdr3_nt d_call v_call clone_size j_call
CASSLSGGSYNEQFF TGCGCCAGCAGCCTAAGCGGGGGTTCCTACAATGAGCAGTTCTTC TRBD2 TRBV5-1 . TRBJ2-1
CASRTLAVQETQYF TGTGCCAGCAGGACACTAGCGGTCCAAGAGACCCAGTACTTC TRBD2 TRBV6-5 once TRBJ2-5
CASSLRLAGASETQYF TGTGCCAGTAGTTTAAGACTAGCGGGGGCCTCGGAGACCCAGTACTTC TRBD2 TRBV19 . TRBJ2-5
CASSSGGFSGNTIYF TGTGCCAGCAGTTCTGGGGGCTTCTCTGGAAACACCATATATTTT . TRBV6-5 few TRBJ1-3
CASSPGQGQETQYF TGTGCCAGCAGCCCGGGACAGGGCCAAGAGACCCAGTACTTC TRBD1 TRBV5-4 . TRBJ2-5
CASSVQGNTEAFF TGCGCCAGCAGTGTCCAGGGGAACACTGAAGCTTTCTTT . TRBV10-1 . TRBJ1-1
CATSWGAGGLDEQFF TGTGCCACCTCCTGGGGAGCGGGGGGGCTAGATGAGCAGTTCTTC TRBD2 TRBV30 . TRBJ2-1
CASSQENRVAETQYF TGTGCTAGCAGTCAAGAAAACAGGGTAGCGGAGACCCAGTACTTC . TRBV7-7 once TRBJ2-5
CASSYSVVRPYEQFF TGTGCCAGCAGTTACTCGGTTGTGCGTCCCTATGAGCAGTTCTTC . TRBV6-2/TRBV6-3 . TRBJ2-1
CASRGTSGSGSTQYF TGCGCCAGCAGGGGGACTAGCGGGTCGGGGAGCACCCAGTACTTC TRBD2 TRBV5-1 . TRBJ2-5
CASSSIFLRAYGYTF TGTGCCAGCAGTTCGATATTCCTCAGGGCCTATGGCTACACCTTC . TRBV6-5 few TRBJ1-2
CASSQDLQLPNTEAFF TGCGCCAGCAGCCAAGATCTACAGCTCCCGAACACTGAAGCTTTCTTT . TRBV4-3 . TRBJ1-1
CASSLVASGEETQYF TGTGCCAGCAGCTTAGTGGCTAGCGGGGAAGAGACCCAGTACTTC TRBD2 TRBV7-2 . TRBJ2-5
CASSPDRGQETQYF TGTGCCAGCAGCCCAGACAGGGGCCAAGAGACCCAGTACTTC TRBD1 TRBV7-3 . TRBJ2-5
CASSPPSGLAGVYEQFF TGTGCCAGCTCACCACCTTCGGGACTAGCGGGAGTCTATGAGCAGTTCTTC TRBD2 TRBV18 many TRBJ2-1
CASSVGESGVRETQYF TGTGCCAGCAGCGTAGGTGAATCAGGGGTTAGAGAGACCCAGTACTTC . TRBV9 . TRBJ2-5
CATSDPGQGDNQPQHF TGTGCCACCAGTGATCCGGGACAGGGGGACAATCAGCCCCAGCATTTT TRBD1 TRBV24-1 once TRBJ1-5
CASSLILGEQFF TGTGCCAGCTCACTTATTCTAGGAGAGCAGTTCTTC . TRBV18 . TRBJ2-1
CASSVVTGGSGANVLTF TGTGCCAGTAGTGTCGTGACAGGGGGCTCTGGGGCCAACGTCCTGACTTTC TRBD1 TRBV19 . TRBJ2-6
CASTPTVEATGELFF TGTGCCAGCACCCCTACGGTCGAGGCCACCGGGGAGCTGTTTTTT . TRBV6-8 . TRBJ2-2
CASSYSGQGRGANYGYTF TGTGCCAGCAGTTACTCGGGACAGGGTCGCGGAGCTAACTATGGCTACACCTTC TRBD1 TRBV6-2/TRBV6-3 . TRBJ1-2
CASSARDNPYGYTF TGTGCCAGCAGCGCCCGGGACAACCCATATGGCTACACCTTC . TRBV9 few TRBJ1-2
CASSSGSGRETQYF TGTGCCAGCAGCTCAGGGAGCGGGAGGGAGACCCAGTACTTC TRBD2 TRBV7-2 . TRBJ2-5
CSVVGRDIQETQYF TGCAGCGTAGTGGGTAGGGACATCCAAGAGACCCAGTACTTC . TRBV29-1 once TRBJ2-5
CASSRRTALDGYTF TGTGCCAGCAGTCGCCGGACTGCCTTGGATGGCTACACCTTC . TRBV6-5 . TRBJ1-2
CASSLTGGIDTQYF TGTGCCAGCAGCTTGACAGGGGGCATAGATACGCAGTATTTT TRBD1 TRBV7-2 few TRBJ2-3
CASSGSGPTGELFF TGTGCCAGCAGCGGTTCAGGGCCCACCGGGGAGCTGTTTTTT . TRBV9 . TRBJ2-2
CASSEASLLNTQYF TGCGCCAGCAGTGAGGCGTCTCTACTAAATACGCAGTATTTT . TRBV10-2 . TRBJ2-3
CAWSVGRGIYEQYF TGTGCCTGGAGTGTGGGTCGGGGGATCTACGAGCAGTACTTC . TRBV30 . TRBJ2-7
CASSSTRGDYGYTF TGTGCCAGCAGCTCTACCAGGGGAGACTATGGCTACACCTTC . TRBV7-2 . TRBJ1-2
CASSPISVWGLGGYGYTF TGTGCCAGCTCACCAATTTCGGTATGGGGGCTTGGCGGCTATGGCTACACCTTC . TRBV18 . TRBJ1-2
CASSPLGGTYNEQFF TGTGCCAGCAGCCCATTGGGCGGGACCTACAATGAGCAGTTCTTC . TRBV7-2 . TRBJ2-1
CASSQPFPRAQHF TGTGCCAGCAGTCAGCCCTTCCCGAGGGCCCAGCATTTT . TRBV6-2/TRBV6-3 once TRBJ1-5